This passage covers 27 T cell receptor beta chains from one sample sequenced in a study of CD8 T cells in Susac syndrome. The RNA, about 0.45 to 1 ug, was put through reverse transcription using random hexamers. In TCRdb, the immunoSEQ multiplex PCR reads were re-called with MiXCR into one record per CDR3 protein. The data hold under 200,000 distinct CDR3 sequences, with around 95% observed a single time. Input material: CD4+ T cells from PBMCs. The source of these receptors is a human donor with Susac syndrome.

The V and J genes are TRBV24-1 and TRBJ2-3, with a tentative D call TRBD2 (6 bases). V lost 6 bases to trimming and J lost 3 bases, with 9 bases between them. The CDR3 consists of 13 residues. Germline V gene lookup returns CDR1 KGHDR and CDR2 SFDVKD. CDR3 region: CATSSGETDTQYF. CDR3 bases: TGTGCCACCAGTTCGGGGGAAACAGATACGCAGTATTTT.

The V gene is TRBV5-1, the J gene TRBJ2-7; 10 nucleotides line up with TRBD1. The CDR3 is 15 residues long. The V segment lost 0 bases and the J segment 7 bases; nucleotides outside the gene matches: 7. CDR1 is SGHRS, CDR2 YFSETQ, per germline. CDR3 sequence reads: CASSLVGTGDYEQYF. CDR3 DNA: TGCGCCAGCAGCTTGGTGGGGACAGGGGATTATGAGCAGTACTTC.

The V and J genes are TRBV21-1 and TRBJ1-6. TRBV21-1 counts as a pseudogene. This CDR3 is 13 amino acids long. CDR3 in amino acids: CASSNPLNSPLHF. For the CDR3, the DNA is TGTGCCAGCAGCAACCCCCTTAATTCACCCCTCCACTTT.

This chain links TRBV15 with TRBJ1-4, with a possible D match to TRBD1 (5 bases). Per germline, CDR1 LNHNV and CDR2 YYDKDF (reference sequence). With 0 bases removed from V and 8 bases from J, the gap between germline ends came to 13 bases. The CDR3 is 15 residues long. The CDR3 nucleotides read TGTGCCACCAGCAGAGATAGCGGGGCTCGGGAAAAACTGTTTTTT. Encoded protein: CATSRDSGAREKLFF. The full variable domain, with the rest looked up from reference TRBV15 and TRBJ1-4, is DAMVIQNPRYQVTQFGKPVTLSCSQTLNHNVMYWYQQKSSQAPKLLFHYYDKDFNNEADTPDNFQSRRPNTSFCFLDIRSPGLGDTAMYLCATSRDSGAREKLFFGSGTQLSVL.

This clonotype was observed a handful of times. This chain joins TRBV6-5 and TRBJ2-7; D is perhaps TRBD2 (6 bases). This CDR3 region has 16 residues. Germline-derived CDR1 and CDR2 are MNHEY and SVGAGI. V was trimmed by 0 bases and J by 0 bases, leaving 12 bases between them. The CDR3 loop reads CASSYSPDGSSYEQYF. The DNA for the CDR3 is TGTGCCAGCAGTTACTCGCCCGACGGGAGCTCCTACGAGCAGTACTTC.

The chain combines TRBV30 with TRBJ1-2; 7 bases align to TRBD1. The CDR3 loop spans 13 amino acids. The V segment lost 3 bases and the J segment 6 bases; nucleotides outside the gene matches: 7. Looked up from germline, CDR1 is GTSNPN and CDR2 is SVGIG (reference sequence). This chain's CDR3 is CAWSPGQWNGYTF. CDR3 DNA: TGTGCCTGGAGCCCGGGACAGTGGAATGGCTACACCTTC.

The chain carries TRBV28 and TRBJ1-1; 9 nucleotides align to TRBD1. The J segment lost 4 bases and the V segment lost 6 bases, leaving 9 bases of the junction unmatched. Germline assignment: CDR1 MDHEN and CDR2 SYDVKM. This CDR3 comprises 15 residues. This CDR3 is CASSHSGQGTTEAFF. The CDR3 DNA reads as TGTGCCAGCAGCCACTCGGGACAGGGAACCACTGAAGCTTTCTTT.

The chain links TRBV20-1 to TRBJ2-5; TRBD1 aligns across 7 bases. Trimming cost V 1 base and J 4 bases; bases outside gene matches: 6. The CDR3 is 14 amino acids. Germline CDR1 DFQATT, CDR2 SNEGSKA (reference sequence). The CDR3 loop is CSARGPGQSETQYF. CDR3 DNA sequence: TGCAGTGCTAGAGGCCCGGGACAGTCAGAGACCCAGTACTTC.

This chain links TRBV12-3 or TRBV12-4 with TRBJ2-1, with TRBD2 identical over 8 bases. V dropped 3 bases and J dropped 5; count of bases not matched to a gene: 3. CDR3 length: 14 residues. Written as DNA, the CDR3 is TGTGCCAGCAGTTTGGCGGGGGGAGACAATGAGCAGTTCTTC. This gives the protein CASSLAGGDNEQFF.

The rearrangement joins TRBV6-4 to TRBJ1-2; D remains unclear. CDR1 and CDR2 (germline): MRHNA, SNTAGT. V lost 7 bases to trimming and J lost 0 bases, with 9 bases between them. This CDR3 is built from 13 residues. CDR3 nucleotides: TGTGCCAGCAAGGGAAACTCTAACTATGGCTACACCTTC. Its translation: CASKGNSNYGYTF.

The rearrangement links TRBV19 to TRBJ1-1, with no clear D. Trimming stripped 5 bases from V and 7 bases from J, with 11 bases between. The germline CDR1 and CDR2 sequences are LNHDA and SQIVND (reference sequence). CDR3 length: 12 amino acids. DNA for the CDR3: TGTGCCAGTAGTCCATACCGTGGTGAAGCTTTCTTT. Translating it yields CASSPYRGEAFF.

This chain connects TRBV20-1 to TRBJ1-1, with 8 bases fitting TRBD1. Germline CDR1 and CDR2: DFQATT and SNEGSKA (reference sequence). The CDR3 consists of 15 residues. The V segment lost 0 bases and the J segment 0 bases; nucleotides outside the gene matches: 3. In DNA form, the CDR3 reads TGCAGTGCTAGAGATCTGGACAGGGTGAACACTGAAGCTTTCTTT. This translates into CSARDLDRVNTEAFF.

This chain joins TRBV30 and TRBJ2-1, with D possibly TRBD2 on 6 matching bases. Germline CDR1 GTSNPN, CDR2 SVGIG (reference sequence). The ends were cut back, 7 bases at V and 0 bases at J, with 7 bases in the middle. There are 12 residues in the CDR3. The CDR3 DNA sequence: TGTGCCTTGGGACTCTCCTACAATGAGCAGTTCTTC. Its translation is CALGLSYNEQFF. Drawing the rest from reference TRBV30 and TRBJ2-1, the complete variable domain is SQTIHQWPATLVQPVGSPLSLECTVEGTSNPNLYWYRQAAGRGLQLLFYSVGIGQISSEVPQNLSASRPQDRQFILSSKKLLLSDSGFYLCALGLSYNEQFFGPGTRLTVL.

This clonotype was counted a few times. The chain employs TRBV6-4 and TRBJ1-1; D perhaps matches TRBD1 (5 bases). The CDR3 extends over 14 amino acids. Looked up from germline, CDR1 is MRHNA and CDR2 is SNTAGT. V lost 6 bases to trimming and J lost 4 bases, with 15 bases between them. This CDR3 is CASSLEAGSTEAFF. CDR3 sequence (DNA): TGTGCCAGCAGCCTGGAGGCAGGGAGCACTGAAGCTTTCTTT.

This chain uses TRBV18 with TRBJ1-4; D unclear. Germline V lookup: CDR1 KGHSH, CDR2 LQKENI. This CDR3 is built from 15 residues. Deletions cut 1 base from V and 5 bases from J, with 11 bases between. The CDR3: CASSPLNRPNEKLFF. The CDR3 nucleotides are TGTGCCAGCTCACCACTGAACAGACCAAATGAAAAACTGTTTTTT.

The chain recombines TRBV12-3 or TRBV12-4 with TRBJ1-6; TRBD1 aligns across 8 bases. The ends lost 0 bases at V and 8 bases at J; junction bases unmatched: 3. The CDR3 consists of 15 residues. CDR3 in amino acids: CASSLADREYSPLHF. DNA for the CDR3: TGTGCCAGCAGTTTAGCGGACAGGGAGTATTCACCCCTCCACTTT.

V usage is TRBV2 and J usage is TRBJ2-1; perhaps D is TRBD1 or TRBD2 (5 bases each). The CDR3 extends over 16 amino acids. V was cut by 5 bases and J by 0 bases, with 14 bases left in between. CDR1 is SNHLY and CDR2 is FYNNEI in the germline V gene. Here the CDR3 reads CASSSEAGSSYNEQFF. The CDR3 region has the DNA TGTGCCAGCAGTTCAGAGGCAGGGAGCTCCTACAATGAGCAGTTCTTC. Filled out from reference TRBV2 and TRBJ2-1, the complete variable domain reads EPEVTQTPSHQVTQMGQEVILRCVPISNHLYFYWYRQILGQKVEFLVSFYNNEISEKSEIFDDQFSVERPDGSNFTLKIRSTKLEDSAMYFCASSSEAGSSYNEQFFGPGTRLTVL.

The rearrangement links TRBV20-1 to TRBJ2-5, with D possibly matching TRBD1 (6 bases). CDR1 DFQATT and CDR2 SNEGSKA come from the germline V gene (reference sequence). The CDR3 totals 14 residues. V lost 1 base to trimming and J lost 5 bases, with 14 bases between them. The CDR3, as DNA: TGCAGTGCTAGAGGCTTAGGGGGTGGCGAGACCCAGTACTTC. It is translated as CSARGLGGGETQYF.

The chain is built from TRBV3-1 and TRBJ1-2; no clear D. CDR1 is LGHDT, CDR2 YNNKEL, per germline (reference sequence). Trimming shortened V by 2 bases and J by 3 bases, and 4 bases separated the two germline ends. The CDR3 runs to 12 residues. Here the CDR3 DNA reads TGTGCCAGCAGCCAACGCGACTATGGCTACACCTTC. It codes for CASSQRDYGYTF.

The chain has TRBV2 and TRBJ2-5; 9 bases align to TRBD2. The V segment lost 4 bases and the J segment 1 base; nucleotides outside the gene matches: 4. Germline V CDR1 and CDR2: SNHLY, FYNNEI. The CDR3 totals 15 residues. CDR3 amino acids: CASSVRLAAQETQYF. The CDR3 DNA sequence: TGTGCCAGCAGTGTCCGACTAGCGGCCCAAGAGACCCAGTACTTC.

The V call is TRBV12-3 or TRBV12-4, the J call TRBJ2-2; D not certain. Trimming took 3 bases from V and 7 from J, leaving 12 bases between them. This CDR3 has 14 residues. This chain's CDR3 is CASSFRPRNGELFF. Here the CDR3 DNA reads TGTGCCAGCAGTTTCCGACCCCGGAACGGGGAGCTGTTTTTT.

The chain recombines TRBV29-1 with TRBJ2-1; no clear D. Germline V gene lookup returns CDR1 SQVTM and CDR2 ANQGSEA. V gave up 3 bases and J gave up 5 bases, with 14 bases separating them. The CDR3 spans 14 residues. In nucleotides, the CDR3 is TGCAGCGTTGACCATAGACTGCGTGACAATGAGCAGTTCTTC. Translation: CSVDHRLRDNEQFF.

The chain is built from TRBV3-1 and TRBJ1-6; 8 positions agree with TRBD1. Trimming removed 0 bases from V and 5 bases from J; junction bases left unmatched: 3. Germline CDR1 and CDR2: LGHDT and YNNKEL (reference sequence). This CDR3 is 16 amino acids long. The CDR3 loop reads CASSQDRGQDNSPLHF. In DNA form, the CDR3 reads TGTGCCAGCAGCCAAGATCGGGGACAGGATAATTCACCCCTCCACTTT.

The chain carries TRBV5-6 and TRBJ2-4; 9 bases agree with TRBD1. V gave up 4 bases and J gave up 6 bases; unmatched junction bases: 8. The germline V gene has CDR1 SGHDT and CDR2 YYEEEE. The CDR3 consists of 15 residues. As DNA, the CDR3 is TGTGCCAGCAGCCCGCCGACAGGGGGTTTAAACATTCAGTACTTC. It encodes CASSPPTGGLNIQYF.

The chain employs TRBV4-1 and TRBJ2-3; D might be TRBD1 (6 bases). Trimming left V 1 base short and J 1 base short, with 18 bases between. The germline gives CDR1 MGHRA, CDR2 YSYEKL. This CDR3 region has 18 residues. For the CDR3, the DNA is TGCGCCAGCAGCCAAGGGGGGCTGCGCCGTGTGGGCACAGATACGCAGTATTTT. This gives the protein CASSQGGLRRVGTDTQYF.

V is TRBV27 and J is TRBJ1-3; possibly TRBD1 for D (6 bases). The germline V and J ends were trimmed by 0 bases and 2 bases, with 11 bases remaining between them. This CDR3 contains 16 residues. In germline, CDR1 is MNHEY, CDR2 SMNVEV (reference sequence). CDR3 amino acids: CASSLSWGLAGNTIYF. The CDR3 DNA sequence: TGTGCCAGCAGTTTATCATGGGGGCTGGCTGGAAACACCATATATTTT.

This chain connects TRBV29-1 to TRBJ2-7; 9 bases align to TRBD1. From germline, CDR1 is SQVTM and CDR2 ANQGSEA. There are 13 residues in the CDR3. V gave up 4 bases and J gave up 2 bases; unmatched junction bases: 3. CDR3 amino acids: CSVARTGAYEQYF. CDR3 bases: TGCAGCGTTGCCCGGACAGGGGCCTACGAGCAGTACTTC.